This T cell receptor (beta chain) is from a study of blood T cell repertoires in COVID-19. The protocol was immunoSEQ multiplex PCR, while the TCRdb copy is restricted to in-frame clones and leaves out a portion. The data show about 300,000 clones, nearly 90% seen once. CDR3 size: 13 residues. V was clipped by 5 bases and J by 4 bases; unmatched bases: 3. Germline CDR1 reads MNHEY; CDR2 reads SMNVEV (reference sequence). Participants' own reports of clinical history determined their cohort assignment. The chain employs TRBV27 and TRBJ2-7, with 9 bases that match TRBD1. The source material was PBMCs or T cells enriched from blood (not recorded which). This receptor was taken from a woman younger than 45 who had recovered from COVID-19. The CDR3 nucleotides are TGTGCCAGCAGTCCCGGGACAGGGTACGAGCAGTACTTC. Amino acid sequence: CASSPGTGYEQYF.